This record looks at one TCR beta chain sequence and its context. The data were obtained in a study of blood T cell repertoires in COVID-19. The wider study: Acute and convalescent COVID-19 specimens originated in the United States, Italy and Spain. The analysed material was cDNA or gDNA that came from T cells, B-cell-depleted T cells, or PBMCs.

Under the authors' procedure: For nucleated cells, counts were estimated from reference gene primer amplification. Here immunoSEQ multiplex PCR was the method, and the copy in TCRdb shows in-frame clones only, minus some. That table supplies the V and J calls and clone size; D and trimming were determined from the DNA. The data show 400,000 to 450,000 clones, with around 88% seen just once and around 13% held by the top ten. Seattle cases were enrolled at active infection and followed longitudinally. There are 15 residues in the CDR3. Germline assignment: CDR1 GTSNPN and CDR2 SVGIG (reference sequence). V lost 2 bases, J lost 7 bases, and 5 bases stayed unmatched.

The clonotype originates from a woman aged 45-65 years with COVID-19, enrolled during active disease. The chain combines TRBV30 with TRBJ1-6; 10 bases align to TRBD1. Sequenced sample: peripheral blood. Written as DNA, the CDR3 is TGTGCCTGGAGTTTCGGGACAGGGGAAAATTCACCCCTCCACTTT. Translation: CAWSFGTGENSPLHF.